The 13 T cell receptor beta chains in this list originate from one sample, sequenced in a study of cytomegalovirus exposure and HLA in healthy donors. The primer mix had 60 Vbeta and 13 Jbeta primers. Generated by immunoSEQ multiplex PCR, the TCRdb table keeps only in-frame clones and is missing some. The sample carries 110,000 to 150,000 clones, around four fifths recorded once. Material for sequencing was PBMCs. The receptors were gathered from a male donor in good health and CMV-seronegative.

The chain links TRBV5-4 to TRBJ1-2, with TRBD1 matching 7 bases. The CDR3 loop spans 13 amino acids. Germline CDR1 reads SGHNT; CDR2 reads YYREEE (reference sequence). Trimming at V came to 4 bases and at J to 7 bases, leaving 7 bases not matched to a gene. The DNA for the CDR3 is TGTGCCAGCAGCAGACAGGGTCCCCGTGGCTACACCTTC. This encodes CASSRQGPRGYTF.

The chain employs TRBV5-1 and TRBJ2-7; TRBD2 aligns across 7 bases. After removal of 0 bases from V and 4 bases from J, the junction contained 4 bases not matched to a gene. The CDR3 has 14 residues. Germline V gives CDR1 SGHRS, CDR2 YFSETQ. The CDR3 coding sequence is TGCGCCAGCAGCTTGGAGCTAGCGGATTACGAGCAGTACTTC. This translates into CASSLELADYEQYF.

V usage is TRBV19 and J usage is TRBJ1-2, with a possible D match to TRBD1 (5 bases). CDR3 length: 14 amino acids. Germline-derived CDR1 and CDR2 are LNHDA and SQIVND (reference sequence). Trimming removed 8 bases from V and 8 bases from J, with 21 bases in between. CDR3 protein: CASLGDSSVEGYTF. CDR3 sequence (DNA): TGTGCCAGTTTAGGCGACAGTTCCGTAGAGGGCTACACCTTC.

The chain links TRBV11-1 to TRBJ2-1; TRBD2 aligns across 7 bases. V gave up 5 bases and J gave up 8 bases; unmatched junction bases: 12. This CDR3 is 15 amino acids long. Per the germline V gene, CDR1 is SGHAT and CDR2 is FQDESV (reference sequence). CDR3 amino acids: CASSPSGGRGDEQFF. The CDR3 DNA reads as TGTGCCAGCAGCCCCTCTGGCGGGAGAGGCGATGAGCAGTTCTTC.

This clone was picked up a small number of times. The chain links TRBV7-9 to TRBJ2-1, with TRBD2 matching over 8 bases. The CDR3 is made up of 18 amino acids. V shed 5 bases and J 0 bases; nucleotides not matched to a gene: 12. Per germline, CDR1 SEHNR and CDR2 FQNEAQ (reference sequence). The CDR3 region is CASSLDSGIRPSYNEQFF. CDR3 DNA sequence: TGTGCCAGCAGCCTAGATAGCGGGATCCGACCCTCCTACAATGAGCAGTTCTTC.

J is TRBJ1-2 and V is TRBV6-5, with D possibly TRBD1 on 5 matching bases. Trimming removed 5 bases from V and 7 bases from J, with 20 bases in between. Germline CDR1 MNHEY, CDR2 SVGAGI. The length of the CDR3 is 15 residues. The CDR3 sequence: CASSQAGTAGGGYTF. CDR3 nucleotides: TGTGCCAGCAGTCAGGCCGGGACGGCGGGGGGTGGCTACACCTTC.

This sequence joins TRBV11-2 and TRBJ2-3; possible D gene TRBD1, 6 bases. The length of the CDR3 is 15 residues. Germline V gives CDR1 SGHAT, CDR2 FQNNGV. V was trimmed by 5 bases and J by 2 bases, leaving 14 bases between them. The CDR3 nucleotides read TGTGCCAGCAGCCCCCGGTGGGGGCTCACAGATACGCAGTATTTT. Translated: CASSPRWGLTDTQYF. The complete variable domain, with remaining parts taken from reference TRBV11-2 and TRBJ2-3, reads EAGVAQSPRYKIIEKRQSVAFWCNPISGHATLYWYQQILGQGPKLLIQFQNNGVVDDSQLPKDRFSAERLKGVDSTLKIQPAKLEDSAVYLCASSPRWGLTDTQYFGPGTRLTVL.

The chain uses TRBV19 and TRBJ1-4, with D unresolved. The CDR3 loop spans 13 amino acids. The ends were cut back, 7 bases at V and 4 bases at J, with 10 bases in the middle. CDR1 is LNHDA and CDR2 is SQIVND in the germline V gene (reference sequence). In DNA, the CDR3 is TGTGCCAGTAAATTTGGAGATAATGAAAAACTGTTTTTT. It specifies CASKFGDNEKLFF.

This chain uses TRBV9 with TRBJ2-6; D gene uncertain. CDR1 is SGDLS, CDR2 YYNGEE, per germline. With 6 bases removed from V and 4 bases from J, the gap between germline ends came to 17 bases. This CDR3 spans 16 amino acids. CDR3 loop: CASNEETAYGANVLTF. As DNA, the CDR3 is TGTGCCAGCAACGAGGAGACGGCCTACGGGGCCAACGTCCTGACTTTC.

The chain is built from TRBV15 and TRBJ2-3, with D maybe TRBD1 (8 bases). This CDR3 is 15 amino acids long. Trimming left V 4 bases short and J 6 bases short, with 17 bases between. The germline CDR1 and CDR2 sequences are LNHNV and YYDKDF (reference sequence). In nucleotides, the CDR3 is TGTGCCACCAGCACCGTAGGACAGGGAGGGGATACGCAGTATTTT. Its translation: CATSTVGQGGDTQYF.

V and J are TRBV27 and TRBJ2-5; D perhaps matches TRBD1 (6 bases). V shed 10 bases and J shed 2 bases, with 14 bases lying between them. The CDR3 loop spans 13 amino acids. From germline, CDR1 is MNHEY and CDR2 SMNVEV (reference sequence). This CDR3 is CANQTGTQETQYF. The CDR3 DNA follows: TGTGCCAACCAGACCGGGACACAAGAGACCCAGTACTTC.

The J gene is TRBJ2-7, the V gene TRBV7-8; tentatively, D is TRBD2 (5 bases). This CDR3 contains 13 residues. The V gene's germline CDR1 is SGHVS and CDR2 FQNEAQ. The germline V and J ends were trimmed by 4 bases and 0 bases, with 7 bases remaining between them. The CDR3 DNA reads as TGTGCCAGCAGCTCCCTAGCCTCCTACGAGCAGTACTTC. Its protein is CASSSLASYEQYF.

The chain carries TRBV15 and TRBJ2-5, with D tentatively TRBD1 (6 bases). With 1 base removed from V and 5 bases from J, the gap between germline ends came to 17 bases. Germline CDR1 reads LNHNV; CDR2 reads YYDKDF (reference sequence). The CDR3 is 16 amino acids. This CDR3 reads CATSRVTVQGGETQYF. The CDR3 DNA reads TGTGCCACCAGCAGAGTAACAGTACAGGGTGGGGAGACCCAGTACTTC.